This entry is about one T cell receptor (beta chain). Antigen unknown. These data originate in a study of cytomegalovirus exposure and HLA in healthy donors. Study findings and constraints: The tendency of first-cohort TCR clusters to co-occur in the roughly 130 validation repertoires emerged from a later analysis. As was reported, the classifier diagnosed cytomegalovirus status with high specificity and sensitivity. Cytomegalovirus-associated status was assigned to 164 TCR beta chains.

From the roughly 120-subject validation cohort, which was separate from the roughly 690-subject first cohort, the donors were drawn. The table came from immunoSEQ multiplex PCR; TCRdb's copy has only in-frame clones and leaves some out. The sample contains under 200,000 clones, about 89% of which appear only once. The specimen sequenced was PBMCs. This clonotype was sampled from a woman aged 18-29 years in good health and CMV-seropositive.

The CDR3 here is CAPGKGLTFSYEQYF. CDR3 in DNA: TGTGCGCCGGGAAAGGGATTAACTTTCAGCTACGAGCAGTACTTC. The chain recombines TRBV4-2 with TRBJ2-7; tentative D call: TRBD2 (5 bases). Germline CDR1 reads LGHNA; CDR2 reads YNFKEQ. The CDR3 consists of 15 residues.